This T cell receptor (beta chain) was captured by sequencing in a study of shared clonotypes between healthy human individuals. Germline values: CDR1 SQVTM, CDR2 ANQGSEA. V lost 4 bases and J 0 bases, leaving 13 bases between the germline ends. This CDR3 is 14 amino acids long. Original processing methods: ImmunoSEQ gave junction-only sequences without quality scores, so filtering differed. Clones were sequenced by immunoSEQ multiplex PCR, and TCRdb holds only the in-frame ones, with some missing. V and J calls and clone size are as listed in that table; D and trimming were resolved from the DNA. The repertoire includes a few million clones, around 90% of them detected once, and about 0.36% sits in the top ten.

The chain carries TRBV29-1 and TRBJ2-7; D tentatively fits TRBD1 or TRBD2 (5 bases each). The source of this sequence is a man in his late teens or twenties in good health. Some clones in this sample may be carry-over from other donors' samples. Specimen: naive CD4+ T cells from PBMCs. As for subset: CD45RA+ positively selected. CDR3 region: CSVADWGISYEQYF. DNA for the CDR3: TGCAGCGTTGCTGACTGGGGGATCTCCTACGAGCAGTACTTC.